In its sample, the clone carrying this T cell receptor (beta chain) was seen a few times. Trimming removed 5 bases from V and 1 base from J; junction bases left unmatched: 5. CDR1 MNHEY and CDR2 SVGAGI come from the germline V gene. The CDR3 totals 15 residues. This specimen comes from a study of cytomegalovirus exposure and HLA in healthy donors. Researchers ran the PCR with 60 Vbeta and 13 Jbeta primers. Some clones are missing from TCRdb's copy, which holds only in-frame ones; the method was immunoSEQ multiplex PCR. The table includes 150,000 to 200,000 clones, about 85% detected once. The gene calls are TRBV6-5 and TRBJ1-5, with 7 positions matching TRBD1. The sample was PBMCs. This sequence originates from a male donor in good health and CMV-seropositive. This CDR3 is CASSTTGMSNQPQHF. CDR3 DNA sequence: TGTGCCAGCAGTACGACAGGGATGAGCAATCAGCCCCAGCATTTT.